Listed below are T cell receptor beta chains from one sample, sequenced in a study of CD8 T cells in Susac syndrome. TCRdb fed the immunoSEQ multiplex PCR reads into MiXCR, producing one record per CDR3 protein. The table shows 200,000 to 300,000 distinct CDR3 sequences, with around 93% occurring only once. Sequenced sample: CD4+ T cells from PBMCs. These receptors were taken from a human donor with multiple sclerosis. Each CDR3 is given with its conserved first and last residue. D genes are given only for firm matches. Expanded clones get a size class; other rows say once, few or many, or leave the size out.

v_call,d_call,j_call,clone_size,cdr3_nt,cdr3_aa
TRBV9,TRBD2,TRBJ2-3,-,TGTGCCAGCAGCGTAGCAGCGGGGGCCTACACAGATACGCAGTATTTT,CASSVAAGAYTDTQYF
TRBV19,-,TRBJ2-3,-,TGTGCCAGTAGTAGGGGGGGCGTCACAGATACGCAGTATTTT,CASSRGGVTDTQYF
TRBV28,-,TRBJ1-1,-,TGTGCCAGCAGAGATCCGGGGGCGGGCACTGAAGCTTTCTTT,CASRDPGAGTEAFF
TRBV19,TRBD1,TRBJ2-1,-,TGTGCCAGTAGCGGTGGACAGGGGTACAATGAGCAGTTCTTC,CASSGGQGYNEQFF
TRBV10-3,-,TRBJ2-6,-,TGTGCCTCAACGCCGGCGGGCTCTGGGGCCAACGTCCTGACTTTC,CASTPAGSGANVLTF
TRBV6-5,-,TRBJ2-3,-,TGTGCCAGCAGAGCAACAGATACGCAGTATTTT,CASRATDTQYF
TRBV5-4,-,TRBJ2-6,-,TGTGCCAGCAGCTTGAGGGGGGCTTCAGGGGCCAACGTCCTGACTTTC,CASSLRGASGANVLTF
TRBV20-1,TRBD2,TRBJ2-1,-,TGCAGTGCTAGAACCTTTAGGACTAGCGGATCGTACAATGAGCAGTTCTTC,CSARTFRTSGSYNEQFF
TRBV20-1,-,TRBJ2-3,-,TGCAGTGGGGTCCCAGGGATAAGCACAGATACGCAGTATTTT,CSGVPGISTDTQYF
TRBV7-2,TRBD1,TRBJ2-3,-,TGTGCCAGCAGCTTATTTGGACAGGGCACAGATACGCAGTATTTT,CASSLFGQGTDTQYF
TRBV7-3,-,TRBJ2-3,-,TGTGCCAGCAGCTTAAAGGGGGCGGGGGGCACAGATACGCAGTATTTT,CASSLKGAGGTDTQYF
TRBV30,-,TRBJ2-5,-,TGTGCCTGGGATTTGAACCAAGAGACCCAGTACTTC,CAWDLNQETQYF
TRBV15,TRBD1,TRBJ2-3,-,TGTGCCACCAGCAGAGAGACAGGGGGTGGAGATACGCAGTATTTT,CATSRETGGGDTQYF
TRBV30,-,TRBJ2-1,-,TGTGCCTGGAGTGTACTGGGAAACAATGAGCAGTTCTTC,CAWSVLGNNEQFF
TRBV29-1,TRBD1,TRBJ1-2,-,TGCAGCGGTAAACGACAGGGTAGGGGCTACACCTTC,CSGKRQGRGYTF
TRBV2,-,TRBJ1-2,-,TGTGCCAGCAGCCCATCGGGACGGTCTAACTATGGCTACACCTTC,CASSPSGRSNYGYTF
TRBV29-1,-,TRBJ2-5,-,TGCAGCGTAAGACCGGGACTGGGGCAAGAGACCCAGTACTTC,CSVRPGLGQETQYF
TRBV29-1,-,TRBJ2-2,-,TGCGGTCACCAAGCGGGCCTGAACACCGGGGAGCTGTTTTTT,CGHQAGLNTGELFF
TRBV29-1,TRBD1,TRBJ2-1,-,TGCAGCGTTGAAGGCCGAGGGGGCCTCTACAATGAGCAGTTCTTC,CSVEGRGGLYNEQFF
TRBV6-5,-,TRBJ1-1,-,TGTGCCAGCAGTTACAGACCGATCATGAACACTGAAGCTTTCTTT,CASSYRPIMNTEAFF
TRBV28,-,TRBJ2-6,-,TGTGCCAGCAGTTTATTAGCCCCAGGGCAGGAGGGGGCCAACGTCCTGACTTTC,CASSLLAPGQEGANVLTF
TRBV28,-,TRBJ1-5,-,TGTGCCAGCAGTCCTCTGGGCAGGCTTAGCAATCAGCCCCAGCATTTT,CASSPLGRLSNQPQHF
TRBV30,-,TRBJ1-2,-,TGTGCCTGGAGTGTATCTCAAGGGGGGGCTGGCTATGGCTACACCTTC,CAWSVSQGGAGYGYTF
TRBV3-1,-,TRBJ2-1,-,TGTGCCAGCAGCCCCCTCACTAGTAGCGCCTACAATGAGCAGTTCTTC,CASSPLTSSAYNEQFF
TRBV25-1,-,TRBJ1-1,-,TGTGCCAGCAGTGAATCGGGGAGACAGGAGAACACTGAAGCTTTCTTT,CASSESGRQENTEAFF
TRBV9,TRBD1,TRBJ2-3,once,TGTGCCAGCAGCGTAGGTGGGACAGGGAGCACAGATACGCAGTATTTT,CASSVGGTGSTDTQYF
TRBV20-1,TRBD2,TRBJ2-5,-,TGCAGTGCCAGACGGCTAGCGGAGCCGGGAGAGACCCAGTACTTC,CSARRLAEPGETQYF
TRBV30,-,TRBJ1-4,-,TGTGCCTGGAGTATGAAAGGGGTGGAGGAAAAACTGTTTTTT,CAWSMKGVEEKLFF
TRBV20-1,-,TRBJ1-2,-,TGCAGTGCTAGAAATGAACAGGTTGGCTATGGCTACACCTTC,CSARNEQVGYGYTF
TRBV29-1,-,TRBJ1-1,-,TGCAGCGTTGCGGGGTGGACTGAAGCTTTCTTT,CSVAGWTEAFF
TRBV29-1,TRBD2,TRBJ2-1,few,TGCAGCGTTGGTTTTCGACTAGCGGGGGACAATGAGCAGTTCTTC,CSVGFRLAGDNEQFF
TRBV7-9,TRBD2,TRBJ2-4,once,TGTGCCAGCAGCTTAGCGCTAGCGGGAGTCAACATTCAGTACTTC,CASSLALAGVNIQYF
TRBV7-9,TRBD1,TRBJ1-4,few,TGTGCCAGCAGCTCGGGACAGATTAATGAAAAACTGTTTTTT,CASSSGQINEKLFF
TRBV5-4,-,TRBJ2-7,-,TGTGCCAGCAGCTTTGGGTACGGGGATCCCGAGCAGTACTTC,CASSFGYGDPEQYF
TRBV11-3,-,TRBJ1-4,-,TGTGCCAGCAGCTTAGGTCCTGAAAAACTGTTTTTT,CASSLGPEKLFF
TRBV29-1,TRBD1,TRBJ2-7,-,TGCAGCGTCGGGACAGGGTATCCCTACGAGCAGTACTTC,CSVGTGYPYEQYF
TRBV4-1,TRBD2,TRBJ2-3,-,TGCGCCAGCAGCCAAGTAAAACTAGCGGGACGGGAAGATACGCAGTATTTT,CASSQVKLAGREDTQYF
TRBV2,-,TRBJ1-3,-,TGTGCCAGCAGTGAAGCCCTAAACCGACTGATCGGAGACACCATATATTTT,CASSEALNRLIGDTIYF
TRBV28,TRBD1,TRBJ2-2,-,TGTGCCAGCAAGGGGGCTTTGAACACCGGGGAGCTGTTTTTT,CASKGALNTGELFF
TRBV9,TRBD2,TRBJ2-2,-,TGTGCCAGCAGCGTAGGGACTAGGAACACCGGGGAGCTGTTTTTT,CASSVGTRNTGELFF
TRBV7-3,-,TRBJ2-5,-,TGTGCCAGCAGCTTAGAACTACAAGAGACCCAGTACTTC,CASSLELQETQYF
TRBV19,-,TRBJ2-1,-,TGTGCCAGTAGTATAGATACGTACGGGGGCAGAAGCTACAATGAGCAGTTCTTC,CASSIDTYGGRSYNEQFF
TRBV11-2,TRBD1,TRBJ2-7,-,TGTGCCAGCAGCCCGGGACAGCCCTACGAGCAGTACTTC,CASSPGQPYEQYF
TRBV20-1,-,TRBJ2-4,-,TGCAGTGCACCTGGGGGAGGCAACATTCAGTACTTC,CSAPGGGNIQYF
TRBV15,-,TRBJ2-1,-,TGTGCCACCAGCAGGCCCCAAGGGGGGGAGCAGTTCTTC,CATSRPQGGEQFF
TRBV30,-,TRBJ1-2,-,TGTGCCTGGAGTGTTTTTAATGGCTACACCTTC,CAWSVFNGYTF
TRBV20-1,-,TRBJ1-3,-,TGCAGTGCTAGCGGGGCCTCTGGAAACACCATATATTTT,CSASGASGNTIYF